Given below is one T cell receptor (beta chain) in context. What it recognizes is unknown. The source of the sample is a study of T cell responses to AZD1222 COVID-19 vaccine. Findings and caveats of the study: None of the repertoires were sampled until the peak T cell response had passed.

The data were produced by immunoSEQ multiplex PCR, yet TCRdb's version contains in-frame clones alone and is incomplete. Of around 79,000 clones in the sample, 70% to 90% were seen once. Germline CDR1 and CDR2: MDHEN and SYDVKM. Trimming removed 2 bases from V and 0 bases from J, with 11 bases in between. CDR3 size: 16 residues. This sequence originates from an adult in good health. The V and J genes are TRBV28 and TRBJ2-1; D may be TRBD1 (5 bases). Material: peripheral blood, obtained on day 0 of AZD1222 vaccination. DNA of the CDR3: TGTGCCAGCAGTTTACAGGGTTCTAGCTCCTACAATGAGCAGTTCTTC. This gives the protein CASSLQGSSSYNEQFF.